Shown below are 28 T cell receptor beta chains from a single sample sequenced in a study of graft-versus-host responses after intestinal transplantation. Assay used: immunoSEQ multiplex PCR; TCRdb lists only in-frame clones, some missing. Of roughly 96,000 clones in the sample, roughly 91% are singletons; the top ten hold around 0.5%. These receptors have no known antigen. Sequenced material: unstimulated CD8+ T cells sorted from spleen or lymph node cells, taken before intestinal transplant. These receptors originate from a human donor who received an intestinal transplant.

The DNA of the CDR3 is TGTGCCAGCAGTGTCCCGAAGGGGGGGGTGGATGAGCAGTTCTTC. It is translated as CASSVPKGGVDEQFF. V is TRBV6-5 and J is TRBJ2-1; maybe TRBD2 (7 bases). V was trimmed by 5 bases and J by 8 bases, leaving 19 bases between them. Germline V CDR1 and CDR2: MNHEY, SVGAGI. The CDR3 loop spans 15 amino acids.

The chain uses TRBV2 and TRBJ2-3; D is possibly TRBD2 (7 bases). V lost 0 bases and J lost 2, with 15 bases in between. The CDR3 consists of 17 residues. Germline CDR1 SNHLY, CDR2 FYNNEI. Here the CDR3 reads CASSEAGGALFTDTQYF. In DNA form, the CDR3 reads TGTGCCAGCAGTGAAGCGGGGGGGGCTTTGTTCACAGATACGCAGTATTTT.

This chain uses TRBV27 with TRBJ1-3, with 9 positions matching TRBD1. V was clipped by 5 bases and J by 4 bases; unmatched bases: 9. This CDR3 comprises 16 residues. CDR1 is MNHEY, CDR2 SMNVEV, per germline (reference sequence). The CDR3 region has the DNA TGTGCCAGCAGTCCTTCACAGGGGGCGCACGGAAACACCATATATTTT. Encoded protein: CASSPSQGAHGNTIYF.

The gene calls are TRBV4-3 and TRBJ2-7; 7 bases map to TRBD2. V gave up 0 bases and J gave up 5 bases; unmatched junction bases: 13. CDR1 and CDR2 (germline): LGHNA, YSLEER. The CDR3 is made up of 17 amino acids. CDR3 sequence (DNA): TGCGCCAGCAGCCAAGAAGGCGGGGGAAAAGGAAGGCACGAGCAGTACTTC. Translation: CASSQEGGGKGRHEQYF.

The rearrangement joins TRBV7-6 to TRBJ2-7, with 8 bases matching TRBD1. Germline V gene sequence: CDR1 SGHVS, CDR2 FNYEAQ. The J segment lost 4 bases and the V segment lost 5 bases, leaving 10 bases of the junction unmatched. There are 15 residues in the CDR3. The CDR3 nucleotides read TGTGCCAGCAGCCCCCGGACAGGGACGCTGTACGAGCAGTACTTC. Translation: CASSPRTGTLYEQYF.

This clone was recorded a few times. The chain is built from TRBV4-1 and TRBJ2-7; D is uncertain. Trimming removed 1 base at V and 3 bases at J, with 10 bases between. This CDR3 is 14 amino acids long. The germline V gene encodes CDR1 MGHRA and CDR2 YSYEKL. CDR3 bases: TGCGCCAGCAGCCAAGTGACGGGTATCTACGAGCAGTACTTC. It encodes CASSQVTGIYEQYF.

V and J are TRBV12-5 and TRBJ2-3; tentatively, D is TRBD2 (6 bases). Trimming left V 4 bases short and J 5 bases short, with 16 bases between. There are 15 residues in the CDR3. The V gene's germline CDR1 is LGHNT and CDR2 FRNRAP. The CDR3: CASGWGTSVEDTQYF. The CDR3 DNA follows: TGTGCTAGTGGTTGGGGGACTTCGGTAGAAGATACGCAGTATTTT.

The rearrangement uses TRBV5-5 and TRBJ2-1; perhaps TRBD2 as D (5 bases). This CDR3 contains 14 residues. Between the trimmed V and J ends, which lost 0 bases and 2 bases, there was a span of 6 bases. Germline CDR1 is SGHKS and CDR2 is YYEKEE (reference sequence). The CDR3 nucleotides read TGTGCCAGCAGCTTGGACGGGGCCTACAATGAGCAGTTCTTC. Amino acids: CASSLDGAYNEQFF.

The CDR3 DNA sequence: TGTGCCAGCAGCCCGGCTAGCGGGAGCGTCGAGCAGTACTTC. Residues: CASSPASGSVEQYF. The J gene is TRBJ2-7, the V gene TRBV6-5; the match to TRBD2 covers 10 bases. The germline CDR1 and CDR2 sequences are MNHEY and SVGAGI. CDR3 length equals 14 residues. The J segment lost 6 bases and the V segment lost 6 bases, leaving 8 bases of the junction unmatched.

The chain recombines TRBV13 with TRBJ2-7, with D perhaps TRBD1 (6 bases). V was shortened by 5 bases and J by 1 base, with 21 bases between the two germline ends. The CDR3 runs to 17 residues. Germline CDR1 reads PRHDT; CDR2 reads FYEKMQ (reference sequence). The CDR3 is CASSPSPHPDRSYEQYF. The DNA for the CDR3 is TGTGCCAGCAGCCCCTCCCCCCACCCTGACAGGTCCTACGAGCAGTACTTC. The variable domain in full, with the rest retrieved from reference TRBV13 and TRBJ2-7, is AAGVIQSPRHLIKEKRETATLKCYPIPRHDTVYWYQQGPGQDPQFLISFYEKMQSDKGSIPDRFSAQQFSDYHSELNMSSLELGDSALYFCASSPSPHPDRSYEQYFGPGTRLTVT.

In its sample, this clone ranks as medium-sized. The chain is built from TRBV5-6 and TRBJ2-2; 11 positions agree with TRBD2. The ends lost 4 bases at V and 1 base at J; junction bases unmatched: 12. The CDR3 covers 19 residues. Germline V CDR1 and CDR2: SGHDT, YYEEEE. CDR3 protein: CASSERLAGSLMNTGELFF. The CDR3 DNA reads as TGTGCCAGCAGCGAACGACTAGCGGGGTCCTTAATGAACACCGGGGAGCTGTTTTTT.

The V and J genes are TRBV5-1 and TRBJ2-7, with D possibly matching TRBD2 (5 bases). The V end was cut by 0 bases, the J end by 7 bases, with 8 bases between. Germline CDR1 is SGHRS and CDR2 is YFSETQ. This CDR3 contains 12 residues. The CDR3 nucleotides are TGCGCCAGCAGCTTGGAGCCGGGGGAGCAGTACTTC. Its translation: CASSLEPGEQYF. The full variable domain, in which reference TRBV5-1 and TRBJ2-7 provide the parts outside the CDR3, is KAGVTQTPRYLIKTRGQQVTLSCSPISGHRSVSWYQQTPGQGLQFLFEYFSETQRNKGNFPGRFSGRQFSNSRSEMNVSTLELGDSALYLCASSLEPGEQYFGPGTRLTVT.

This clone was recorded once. The CDR3 DNA sequence: TGTGCCACCAGCAGGACTGGCCAGGAGCAGTTCTTC. This translates into CATSRTGQEQFF. The chain recombines TRBV15 with TRBJ2-1; the D is unclear. The ends were cut back, 3 bases at V and 10 bases at J, with 10 bases in the middle. Germline-derived CDR1 and CDR2 are LNHNV and YYDKDF (reference sequence). The CDR3 runs to 12 residues.

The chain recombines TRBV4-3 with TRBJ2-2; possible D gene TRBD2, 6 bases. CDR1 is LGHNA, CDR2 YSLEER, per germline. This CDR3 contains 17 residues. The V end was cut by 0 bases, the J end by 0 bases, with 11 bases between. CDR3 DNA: TGCGCCAGCAGCCAAGATTTGTGGGGGGCGAACACCGGGGAGCTGTTTTTT. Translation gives CASSQDLWGANTGELFF.

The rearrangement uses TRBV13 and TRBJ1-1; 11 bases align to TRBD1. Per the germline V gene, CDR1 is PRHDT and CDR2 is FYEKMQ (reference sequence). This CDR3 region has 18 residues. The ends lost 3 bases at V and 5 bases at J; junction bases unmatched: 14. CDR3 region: CASSFGTGGMVFRTEAFF. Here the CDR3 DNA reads TGTGCCAGCAGCTTTGGGACAGGGGGGATGGTGTTTAGGACTGAAGCTTTCTTT.

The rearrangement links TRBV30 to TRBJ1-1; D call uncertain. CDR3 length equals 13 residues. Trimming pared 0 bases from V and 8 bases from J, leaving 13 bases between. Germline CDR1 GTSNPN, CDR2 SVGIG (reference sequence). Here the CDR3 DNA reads TGTGCCTGGAGTGTACTCTCGGGAACAGAAGCTTTCTTT. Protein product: CAWSVLSGTEAFF.

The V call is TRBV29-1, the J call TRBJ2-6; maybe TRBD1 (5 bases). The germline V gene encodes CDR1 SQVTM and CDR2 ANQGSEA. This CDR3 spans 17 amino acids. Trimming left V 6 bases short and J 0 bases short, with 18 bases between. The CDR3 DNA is TGCAGCGTAATTAAAGTTGACAGAGTCTCTGGGGCCAACGTCCTGACTTTC. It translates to CSVIKVDRVSGANVLTF.

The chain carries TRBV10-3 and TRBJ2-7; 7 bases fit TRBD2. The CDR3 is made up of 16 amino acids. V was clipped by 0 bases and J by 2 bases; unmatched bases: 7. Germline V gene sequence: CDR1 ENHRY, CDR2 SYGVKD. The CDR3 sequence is CAISESIGGGPYEQYF. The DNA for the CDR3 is TGTGCCATCAGTGAGTCGATTGGGGGAGGGCCCTACGAGCAGTACTTC.

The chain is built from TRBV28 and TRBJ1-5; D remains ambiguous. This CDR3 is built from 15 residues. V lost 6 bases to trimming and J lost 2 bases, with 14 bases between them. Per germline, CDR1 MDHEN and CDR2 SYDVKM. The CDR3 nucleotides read TGTGCCAGCAGCACCGCGGGGTCGGGCAATCAGCCCCAGCATTTT. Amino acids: CASSTAGSGNQPQHF.

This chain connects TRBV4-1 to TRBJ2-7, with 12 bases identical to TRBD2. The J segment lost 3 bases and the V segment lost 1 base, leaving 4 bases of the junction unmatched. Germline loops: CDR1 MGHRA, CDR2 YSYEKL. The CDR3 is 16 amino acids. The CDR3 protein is CASSQGLAGGDYEQYF. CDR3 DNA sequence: TGCGCCAGCAGCCAAGGCCTAGCGGGAGGGGACTACGAGCAGTACTTC.

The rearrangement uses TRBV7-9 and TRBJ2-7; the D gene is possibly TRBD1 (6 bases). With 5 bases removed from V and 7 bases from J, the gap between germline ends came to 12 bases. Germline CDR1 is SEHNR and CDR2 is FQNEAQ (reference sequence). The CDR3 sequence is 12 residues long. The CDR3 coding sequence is TGTGCCAGCAGCCCAACAGGGCTGGAGCAGTACTTC. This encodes CASSPTGLEQYF.

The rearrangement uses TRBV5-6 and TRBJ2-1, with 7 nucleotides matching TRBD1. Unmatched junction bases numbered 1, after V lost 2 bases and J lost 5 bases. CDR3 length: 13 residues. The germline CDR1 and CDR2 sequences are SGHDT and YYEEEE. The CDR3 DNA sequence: TGTGCCAGCAGCTTAACAGGGGACAATGAGCAGTTCTTC. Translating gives CASSLTGDNEQFF.

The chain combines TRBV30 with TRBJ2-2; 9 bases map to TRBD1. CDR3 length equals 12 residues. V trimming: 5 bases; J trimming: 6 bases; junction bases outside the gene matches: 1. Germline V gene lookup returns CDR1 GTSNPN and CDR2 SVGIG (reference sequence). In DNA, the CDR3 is TGTGCCTGGGGGACAGGGCCCGGGGAGCTGTTTTTT. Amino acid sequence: CAWGTGPGELFF.

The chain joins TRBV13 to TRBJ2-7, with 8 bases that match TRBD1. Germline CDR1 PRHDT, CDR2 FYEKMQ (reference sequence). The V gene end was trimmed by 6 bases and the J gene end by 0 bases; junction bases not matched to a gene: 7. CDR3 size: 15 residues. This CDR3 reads CASSPGTGYSYEQYF. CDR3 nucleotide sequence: TGTGCCAGCAGTCCCGGGACAGGATACTCCTACGAGCAGTACTTC.

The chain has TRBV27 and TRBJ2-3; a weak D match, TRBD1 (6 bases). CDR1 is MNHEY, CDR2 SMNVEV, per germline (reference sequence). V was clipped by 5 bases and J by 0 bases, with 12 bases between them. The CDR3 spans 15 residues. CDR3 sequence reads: CASSPGTKSTDTQYF. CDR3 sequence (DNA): TGTGCCAGCAGTCCCGGGACAAAAAGCACAGATACGCAGTATTTT.

The CDR3 coding sequence is TGTGCCAGCAGTTTCGGCGGGATCGAGACCCAGTACTTC. Amino acid sequence: CASSFGGIETQYF. The chain couples TRBV28 to TRBJ2-5, with D possibly TRBD2 on 6 matching bases. This CDR3 is built from 13 residues. Germline CDR1 is MDHEN and CDR2 is SYDVKM. Trimming stripped 3 bases from V and 5 bases from J, with 10 bases between.

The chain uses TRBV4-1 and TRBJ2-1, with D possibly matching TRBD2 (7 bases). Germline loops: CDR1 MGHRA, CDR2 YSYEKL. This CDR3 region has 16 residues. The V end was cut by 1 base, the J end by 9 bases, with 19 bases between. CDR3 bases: TGCGCCAGCAGCCAAGTTCTGGGGGGGCCTAGGATTGAGCAGTTCTTC. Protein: CASSQVLGGPRIEQFF.

The CDR3 reads CASTLGRHTEAFF. The CDR3 DNA sequence: TGTGCCAGCACCCTAGGGAGACACACTGAAGCTTTCTTT. The V gene is TRBV6-5, the J gene TRBJ1-1; unclear D gene. Per the germline V gene, CDR1 is MNHEY and CDR2 is SVGAGI. V lost 7 bases and J lost 3, with 12 bases in between. This CDR3 is built from 13 residues.